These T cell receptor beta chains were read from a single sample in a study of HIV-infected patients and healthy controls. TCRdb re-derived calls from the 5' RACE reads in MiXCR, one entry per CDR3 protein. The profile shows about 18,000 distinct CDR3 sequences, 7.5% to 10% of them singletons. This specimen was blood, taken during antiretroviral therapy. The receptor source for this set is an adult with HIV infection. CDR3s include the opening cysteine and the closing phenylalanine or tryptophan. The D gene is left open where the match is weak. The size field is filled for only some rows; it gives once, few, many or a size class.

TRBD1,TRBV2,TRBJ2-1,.,CASSPRTGYINEQFF,TGTGCCAGCAGCCCCCGGACAGGGTATATCAATGAGCAGTTCTTC
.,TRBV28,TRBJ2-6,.,CASLASWGTTSGANVLTF,TGTGCCAGCCTCGCATCCTGGGGGACGACCTCTGGGGCCAACGTCCTGACTTTC
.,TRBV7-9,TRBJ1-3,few,CASSKTDFSGNTIYF,TGTGCCAGCAGTAAAACAGATTTCTCTGGAAACACCATATATTTT
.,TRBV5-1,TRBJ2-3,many,CASSLVGAFGTDTQYF,TGCGCCAGCAGCTTGGTTGGTGCCTTCGGCACAGATACGCAGTATTTT
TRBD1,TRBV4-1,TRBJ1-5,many,CASRAGGLSNQPQHF,TGCGCCAGCAGGGCAGGGGGATTGAGCAATCAGCCCCAGCATTTT
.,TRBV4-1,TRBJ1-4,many,CASSQVAEGEKLFF,TGCGCCAGCAGCCAAGTAGCAGAAGGTGAAAAACTGTTTTTT
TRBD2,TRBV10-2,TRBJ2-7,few,CASSESAAGGIYEQYF,TGCGCCAGCAGTGAGTCGGCAGCGGGGGGAATTTACGAGCAGTACTTC
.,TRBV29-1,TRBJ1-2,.,CSVAPPGACGYTF,TGCAGCGTTGCCCCACCCGGGGCCTGTGGCTACACCTTC
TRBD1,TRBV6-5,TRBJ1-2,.,CASSYSDRSRYTF,TGTGCCAGCAGTTACTCGGACAGGTCGCGCTACACCTTC
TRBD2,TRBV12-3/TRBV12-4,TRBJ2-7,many,CASSPTSGGVVFDEQYF,TGTGCCAGCAGCCCGACTAGCGGGGGGGTGGTATTCGACGAGCAGTACTTC
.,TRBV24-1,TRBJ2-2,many,CATSVEGKGTGELFF,TGTGCCACCAGTGTCGAGGGGAAGGGCACCGGGGAGCTGTTTTTT
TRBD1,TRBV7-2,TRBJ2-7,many,CASSLGGGGNSYEQYF,TGTGCCAGCAGCTTAGGAGGGGGCGGCAACTCCTACGAGCAGTACTTC
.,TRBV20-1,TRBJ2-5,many,CSVSPYSIQETQYF,TGCAGTGTAAGCCCCTACAGCATTCAAGAGACCCAGTACTTC
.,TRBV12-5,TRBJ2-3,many,CASGSGLDTQYF,TGTGCTAGTGGCTCCGGATTGGATACGCAGTATTTT
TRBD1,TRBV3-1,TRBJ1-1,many,CASSPGQGGNEAFF,TGTGCCAGCAGCCCTGGACAGGGTGGGAATGAAGCTTTCTTT
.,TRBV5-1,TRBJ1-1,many,CASSQDGSVLNTEAFF,TGCGCCAGCAGTCAGGACGGGTCGGTCTTGAACACTGAAGCTTTCTTT
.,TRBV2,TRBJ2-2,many,CASRGSNTGELFF,TGTGCCAGCAGGGGGTCGAACACCGGGGAGCTGTTTTTT
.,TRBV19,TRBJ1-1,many,CASSIPRGTEAFF,TGTGCCAGTAGTATCCCCCGGGGCACTGAAGCTTTCTTT
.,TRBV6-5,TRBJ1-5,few,CASSYGRNKPRHF,TGTGCCAGCAGTTACGGCAGGAATAAGCCCCGGCATTTT
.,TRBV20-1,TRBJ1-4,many,CSAWARDEKLFF,TGCAGTGCTTGGGCCAGGGATGAAAAACTGTTTTTT
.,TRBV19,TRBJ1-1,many,CASSTTRMNTEAFF,TGTGCCAGTAGTACCACTCGGATGAACACTGAAGCTTTCTTT
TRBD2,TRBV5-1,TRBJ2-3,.,CASSLEGSGSGRGTDTQYF,TGCGCCAGCAGCTTGGAAGGTAGCGGGAGCGGGAGGGGCACAGATACGCAGTATTTT
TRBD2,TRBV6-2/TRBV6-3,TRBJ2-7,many,CASSAPGTSTYEQYF,TGTGCCAGCAGTGCCCCCGGGACTAGCACCTACGAGCAGTACTTC
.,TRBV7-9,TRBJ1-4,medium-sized,CASSRIAGDEKLFF,TGTGCCAGCAGCCGAATCGCTGGGGATGAAAAACTGTTTTTT
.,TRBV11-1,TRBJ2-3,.,CASSLTEDTQYF,TGTGCCAGCAGCCTCACTGAAGATACGCAGTATTTT
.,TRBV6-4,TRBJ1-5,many,CASSAEENQPQHF,TGTGCCAGCAGTGCAGAGGAGAATCAGCCCCAGCATTTT
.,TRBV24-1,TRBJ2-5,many,CATSDPTGGEETQYF,TGTGCCACCAGTGACCCCACCGGGGGCGAGGAGACCCAGTACTTC
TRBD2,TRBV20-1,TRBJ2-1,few,CSAVGLAESPHNEQFF,TGCAGTGCCGTCGGACTAGCGGAGAGCCCCCACAATGAGCAGTTCTTC
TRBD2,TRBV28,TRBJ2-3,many,CASSKTSGRGSDTQYF,TGTGCCAGCAGTAAGACTAGCGGGAGGGGGTCAGATACGCAGTATTTT
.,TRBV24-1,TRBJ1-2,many,CATSEAGINYGYTF,TGTGCCACCAGTGAAGCCGGGATCAACTATGGCTACACCTTC
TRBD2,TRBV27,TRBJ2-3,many,CASSFSYLGTSRTDTQYF,TGTGCCAGCAGTTTCTCTTACCTGGGGACTAGCCGCACAGATACGCAGTATTTT
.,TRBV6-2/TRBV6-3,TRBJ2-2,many,CASSSFVLRDTNTGELFF,TGTGCCAGCAGTTCTTTTGTCCTTAGGGACACAAACACCGGGGAGCTGTTTTTT
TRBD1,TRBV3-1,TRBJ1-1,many,CASSQGQGGTEAFF,TGTGCCAGCAGCCAAGGACAGGGTGGTACTGAAGCTTTCTTT
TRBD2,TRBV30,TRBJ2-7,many,CAWRGGSSYEQYF,TGTGCCTGGAGGGGAGGGTCCTCCTACGAGCAGTACTTC
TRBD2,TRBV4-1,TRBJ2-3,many,CASSLILPGLAGTSTDTQYF,TGCGCCAGCAGCCTGATCCTACCGGGACTAGCGGGTACTAGCACAGATACGCAGTATTTT
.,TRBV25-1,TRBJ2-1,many,CASSEYRAVSYNEQFF,TGTGCCAGCAGTGAATATCGGGCTGTCTCCTACAATGAGCAGTTCTTC
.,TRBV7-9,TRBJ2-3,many,CASSPFDSDTDTQYF,TGTGCCAGCAGCCCCTTCGACAGTGACACAGATACGCAGTATTTT
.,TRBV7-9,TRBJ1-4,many,CASSLLQSTNEKLFF,TGTGCCAGCAGCTTACTTCAGTCAACTAATGAAAAACTGTTTTTT
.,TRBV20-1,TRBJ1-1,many,CSAYGMSTEAFF,TGCAGTGCTTATGGGATGAGCACTGAAGCTTTCTTT
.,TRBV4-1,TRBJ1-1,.,CASSLGRMNTEAFF,TGCGCCAGCAGCCTGGGTCGGATGAACACTGAAGCTTTCTTT
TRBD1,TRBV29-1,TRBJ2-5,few,CSGGQGQETQYF,TGCAGCGGTGGACAGGGCCAAGAGACCCAGTACTTC
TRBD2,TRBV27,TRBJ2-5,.,CASSLGEGLETQYF,TGTGCCAGCAGTTTAGGGGAGGGATTGGAGACCCAGTACTTC
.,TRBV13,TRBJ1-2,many,CASSLGRDYGYTF,TGTGCCAGCAGCCTAGGACGGGACTATGGCTACACCTTC
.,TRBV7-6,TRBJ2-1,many,CASSLAVYNEQFF,TGTGCCAGCAGCTTAGCCGTTTACAATGAGCAGTTCTTC
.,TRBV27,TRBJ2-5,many,CASSLAGARETQYF,TGTGCCAGCAGTTTAGCAGGAGCTCGGGAGACCCAGTACTTC
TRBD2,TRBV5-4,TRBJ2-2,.,CASSAAVTGGTGELFF,TGTGCCAGCAGCGCCGCTGTAACGGGAGGGACCGGGGAGCTGTTTTTT
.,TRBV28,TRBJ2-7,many,CASSVGGPYEQYF,TGTGCCAGCAGTGTCGGGGGTCCCTACGAGCAGTACTTC
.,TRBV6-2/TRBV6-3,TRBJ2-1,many,CASSYFGSSSYNEQFF,TGTGCCAGCAGTTACTTTGGGAGTAGCTCCTACAATGAGCAGTTCTTC
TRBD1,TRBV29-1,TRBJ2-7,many,CSVAGTGANEQYF,TGCAGCGTAGCCGGGACAGGGGCTAACGAGCAGTACTTC
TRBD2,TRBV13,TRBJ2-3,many,CASSLGRLAGTDTQYF,TGTGCCAGCAGCTTAGGCAGACTAGCGGGCACAGATACGCAGTATTTT
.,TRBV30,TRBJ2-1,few,CAWSRGEYNEQFF,TGTGCCTGGAGTAGAGGAGAGTACAATGAGCAGTTCTTC